This TCR beta chain was profiled in a study of CD8 T cells in Susac syndrome. Sequencing of TCR beta was undertaken in CD8+ and CD4+ T cells derived from blood. The multiple sclerosis controls consisted of treatment-naive patients with relapsing-remitting disease, either stable or active. TEMRA cells were FACS-enriched, and CD8+ and CD4+ T cells were isolated negatively. The RNA, about 0.5 to 1 ug, was put through reverse transcription using random hexamers. It was immunoSEQ multiplex PCR that amplified TCR beta CDR3 across 54 Vbeta and 13 Jbeta. TCRdb reanalysed the immunoSEQ multiplex PCR reads using MiXCR and keeps one entry per CDR3 protein. The sample includes about 440,000 distinct CDR3 sequences, 85% of them seen just once. This clonotype was seen a few times. Germline V gene data show CDR1 as SEHNR and CDR2 as FQNEAQ (reference sequence). V lost 4 bases and J lost 2; bases outside the gene matches: 5. There are 15 residues in the CDR3.

The TCR originated in a human donor with multiple sclerosis. The sample consisted of CD8+ T cells from PBMCs. The chain employs TRBV7-9 and TRBJ2-7; 10 bases fit TRBD1. The CDR3: CASSSRDRGPYEQYF. The CDR3 DNA reads TGTGCCAGCAGCTCCCGGGACAGGGGTCCCTACGAGCAGTACTTC.